These 16 T cell receptor beta chains were sequenced from one sample in a study of blood T cell repertoires in COVID-19. The assay was immunoSEQ multiplex PCR, and TCRdb's table has in-frame clones only and misses some. The sample gives about 320,000 clones, approximately 88% of which show up once; approximately 5.5% is in the top ten. Sequencing was done on a sample of PBMCs or T cells enriched from blood (not recorded which). These receptor sequences come from a man between 60 and 70 years old who had recovered from COVID-19.

This chain joins TRBV29-1 and TRBJ2-2; D perhaps matches TRBD1 (6 bases). The CDR3 length is 12 residues. Germline V CDR1 and CDR2: SQVTM, ANQGSEA. The ends were cut back, 7 bases at V and 3 bases at J, with 9 bases in the middle. CDR3 amino acids: CSGRGDTGELFF. CDR3 DNA: TGCAGCGGCAGGGGTGACACCGGGGAGCTGTTTTTT.

J is TRBJ1-4 and V is TRBV11-2, with a possible D match to TRBD1 (5 bases). The CDR3 spans 16 residues. V shed 1 base and J shed 3 bases, with 12 bases lying between them. CDR1 and CDR2 (germline): SGHAT, FQNNGV. Here the CDR3 reads CASSLGWFRANEKLFF. The CDR3 DNA follows: TGTGCCAGCAGCTTAGGTTGGTTCAGGGCTAATGAAAAACTGTTTTTT.

As for this clone: Other DNA sequences of this sample code for an identical CDR3. The V and J genes are TRBV5-1 and TRBJ2-3; the match to TRBD2 covers 7 bases. The J segment lost 4 bases and the V segment lost 2 bases, leaving 4 bases of the junction unmatched. The CDR3 is 14 amino acids. Germline V gene sequence: CDR1 SGHRS, CDR2 YFSETQ. CDR3 residues: CASSFGGSADTQYF. The CDR3, as DNA: TGCGCCAGCAGCTTCGGGGGGTCCGCAGATACGCAGTATTTT.

The rearrangement uses TRBV6-2 or TRBV6-3 and TRBJ2-4, with 10 bases that match TRBD2. Losses at the gene ends were 6 bases for V and 0 bases for J; bases not matched to a gene: 5. This CDR3 comprises 16 residues. Per germline, CDR1 MNHEY and CDR2 SVGEGT. CDR3 amino acids: CASSPSGSPAKNIQYF. Here the CDR3 DNA reads TGTGCCAGCAGCCCTAGCGGGAGCCCAGCCAAAAACATTCAGTACTTC.

This clone came up a few times. The junction departs from germline at one end; a sequencing error may be responsible. The chain links TRBV7-7 to TRBJ2-3; 8 bases line up with TRBD2. Germline V CDR1 and CDR2: SSHAT, FNYEAQ (reference sequence). This CDR3 region has 18 residues. The CDR3 bases are TGTGCTAGCAGCCCGGGAGGGGTGGTGGGGCCTAGCACAGATACGCAGTATTTT. Translating it yields CASSPGGVVGPSTDTQYF.

The J gene is TRBJ1-2, the V gene TRBV21-1; the table's D call, TRBD1, was not checked against the DNA. TRBV21-1 is recorded as a pseudogene. The CDR3 loop spans 16 amino acids. The DNA of the CDR3 is TGTGCCAGCAGCAAAAGAGGGGCGCCAGGGGCCGGTGGCTACACCTTC. This encodes CASSKRGAPGAGGYTF.

This sequence joins TRBV3-1 (or the pseudogene TRBV3-2) and TRBJ2-1, with TRBD2 identical over 8 bases. J was trimmed by 7 bases and V by 4 bases; bases with no gene match: 9. The CDR3 length is 15 residues. From germline, CDR1 is LGHDT and CDR2 YNNKEL (reference sequence). CDR3 sequence: CASSPRLAIHNEQFF. The CDR3 coding sequence is TGTGCCAGCAGCCCCAGACTAGCGATTCATAATGAGCAGTTCTTC.

The chain combines TRBV11-3 with TRBJ2-7; unclear D gene. Germline V gives CDR1 SGHNT, CDR2 YENEEA. The CDR3 sequence is 11 residues long. Trimming took off 5 bases at V and 12 bases at J, with 14 bases between the two ends. CDR3 amino acids: CASSAPGNLYF. In DNA, the CDR3 is TGTGCCAGCAGCGCGCCAGGAAATCTGTACTTC. The variable domain in full, with the rest retrieved from reference TRBV11-3 and TRBJ2-7, is EAGVVQSPRYKIIEKKQPVAFWCNPISGHNTLYWYLQNLGQGPELLIRYENEEAVDDSQLPKDRFSAERLKGVDSTLKIQPAELGDSAVYLCASSAPGNLYFGPGTRLTVT.

V usage is TRBV19 and J usage is TRBJ1-3; TRBD1 aligns across 9 bases. There are 20 residues in the CDR3. Looked up from germline, CDR1 is LNHDA and CDR2 is SQIVND (reference sequence). J was trimmed by 0 bases and V by 7 bases; bases with no gene match: 19. CDR3 nucleotide sequence: TGTGCCAGTACCCCATCTCACCTCGGTACAGGGGGCGTCTCTGGAAACACCATATATTTT. Its translation: CASTPSHLGTGGVSGNTIYF.

The chain couples TRBV5-1 to TRBJ2-5; TRBD2 might be the D (5 bases). The germline V gene has CDR1 SGHRS and CDR2 YFSETQ. V lost 0 bases and J lost 7, with 16 bases in between. The CDR3 length is 15 residues. CDR3 residues: CASSLAPGGSGTQYF. The CDR3, as DNA: TGCGCCAGCAGCTTGGCTCCAGGCGGGTCGGGGACCCAGTACTTC.

V gene TRBV19 combines with J gene TRBJ1-5, with 9 bases identical to TRBD1. Germline V gene data show CDR1 as LNHDA and CDR2 as SQIVND (reference sequence). J lost 1 base, V lost 7 bases, and 8 bases had no gene match. This CDR3 has 16 amino acids. The CDR3 DNA is TGTGCCAGTAAGGGACAGGGAGTAATCAGCAATCAGCCCCAGCATTTT. It is translated as CASKGQGVISNQPQHF. The full variable domain, with the rest looked up from reference TRBV19 and TRBJ1-5, is DGGITQSPKYLFRKEGQNVTLSCEQNLNHDAMYWYRQDPGQGLRLIYYSQIVNDFQKGDIAEGYSVSREKKESFPLTVTSAQKNPTAFYLCASKGQGVISNQPQHFGDGTRLSIL.

This clone was seen once. The gene calls are TRBV7-2 and TRBJ2-6; D ambiguous. In germline, CDR1 is SGHTA, CDR2 FQGNSA. Trimming shortened V by 5 bases and J by 0 bases, and 14 bases separated the two germline ends. The CDR3 loop spans 17 amino acids. The CDR3 region is CASSPSLTSSGANVLTF. CDR3 DNA sequence: TGTGCCAGCAGCCCCTCCTTGACAAGCTCTGGGGCCAACGTCCTGACTTTC. Combining the CDR3 with reference TRBV7-2 and TRBJ2-6 gives the whole variable domain GAGVSQSPSNKVTEKGKDVELRCDPISGHTALYWYRQSLGQGLEFLIYFQGNSAPDKSGLPSDRFSAERTGGSVSTLTIQRTQQEDSAVYLCASSPSLTSSGANVLTFGAGSRLTVL.

The chain joins TRBV25-1 to TRBJ2-5; tentatively, D is TRBD2 (5 bases). Trimming took off 4 bases at V and 5 bases at J, with 14 bases between the two ends. Germline lookup yields CDR1 MGHDK and CDR2 SYGVNS. The CDR3 covers 14 residues. The CDR3 DNA reads TGTGCCAGCAGTGGTCGCGGGCTTAGGGAGACCCAGTACTTC. It is translated as CASSGRGLRETQYF.

J is TRBJ2-3 and V is TRBV27; weak D call: TRBD1 (6 bases). This CDR3 contains 16 residues. Trimming removed 5 bases at V and 0 bases at J, with 15 bases between. The V gene's germline CDR1 is MNHEY and CDR2 SMNVEV (reference sequence). The CDR3: CASSLMTGLSTDTQYF. CDR3 DNA: TGTGCCAGCAGTCTCATGACAGGTCTTAGCACAGATACGCAGTATTTT.

Points on this clone: Its ends do not fully match the called genes, so a read error is possible. The chain is built from TRBV6-5 and TRBJ1-4; D is ambiguous. The germline gives CDR1 MNHEY, CDR2 SVGAGI. The CDR3 contains 14 residues. The CDR3 sequence: CASKPTRTIEKLFF. In DNA form, the CDR3 reads TGTGCCAGCAAACCGACACGGACTATTGAAAAACTGTTTTTT.

The sample holds one count of this clone. This rearrangement joins TRBV27 to TRBJ2-5, with 9 bases matching TRBD1. V lost 6 bases to trimming and J lost 5 bases; unmatched junction nucleotides: 10. CDR1 and CDR2 from the germline V gene are MNHEY and SMNVEV (reference sequence). This CDR3 has 15 amino acids. The CDR3 region is CASRTSGQGGETQYF. The DNA of the CDR3 is TGTGCCAGCAGAACGTCGGGACAGGGTGGCGAGACCCAGTACTTC.